The clone carrying this T cell receptor beta chain was counted a single time. Antigen unknown. The V gene's germline CDR1 is SGHTA and CDR2 FQGTGA. CDR3 length: 15 residues. With V trimmed by 5 bases and J by 6 bases, 7 bases remained unmatched. The source of the sample is a study of CD8 T cells in ankylosing spondylitis. Overall study findings and caveats: Clones that were linked to disease were CD8+ and were relatively rare in peripheral blood. Seemingly distinctive of ankylosing spondylitis blood was a TCR beta motif formed by eight highly homologous variants.

TCRdb ran MiXCR on the 5' RACE reads and lists one entry per CDR3 protein. The sample has a few hundred thousand distinct CDR3 sequences, roughly a sixth seen once. The TCR was taken from a male donor with ankylosing spondylitis. The gene calls are TRBV7-3 and TRBJ2-1, with 10 nucleotides matching TRBD2. Sequencing used blood, either unsorted or a sorted T cell fraction (not recorded which). The CDR3 DNA sequence: TGTGCCAGCAGCCCGAGCGGGGGGGCCACCAATGAGCAGTTCTTC. This encodes CASSPSGGATNEQFF.